This TCR beta chain comes out of a study of blood T cell repertoires in COVID-19. Whole-study context: The United States, Italy and Spain provided the acute and convalescent COVID-19 samples. T cells, B-cell-depleted T cells, or PBMCs supplied cDNA or gDNA.

As originally analysed: By means of reference gene primer amplification, nucleated cell counts were estimated. Clones were read by immunoSEQ multiplex PCR, and TCRdb kept only the in-frame ones, dropping some. D and trimming come from the DNA, and the V and J calls and clone size come from that table. The data show some 400,000 clones, 90% seen once. The trim removed 4 bases at V and 7 bases at J, leaving 6 bases unmatched. From germline, CDR1 is MNHEY and CDR2 SVGAGI. The CDR3 length is 15 residues. Sequenced sample: peripheral blood. V usage is TRBV6-5 and J usage is TRBJ1-5; 11 positions agree with TRBD1. The sequence was collected from a man between 18 and 29 years old with active or convalescent COVID-19. CDR3 coding DNA: TGTGCCAGCAGTTTCCCCGGGACAGGGGGACAGCCCCAGCATTTT. Translation: CASSFPGTGGQPQHF.